The 32 T cell receptor beta chains below were found in one sample sequenced in a study of vaccination and CD4 T cells after COVID-19. Treatment here: 10-day PBMC culture with coronavirus spike peptide pools or control peptides (ViraFEST assay). The study sequenced cultured CD4+ T cell DNA using the Oncomine TCR Beta short-read assay. TCRdb fed the PCR reads into MiXCR, producing one record per CDR3 protein. The sample gives about 20,000 distinct CDR3 sequences, approximately 50% of which show up once; less than 5% is in the top ten. Antigen specificity for these receptors is unknown. This sample comprised CD4+ T cells from blood, cultured in vitro, obtained before SARS-CoV-2 vaccination. These receptors were obtained from a human donor who had recovered from COVID-19.

The rearrangement links TRBV20-1 to TRBJ2-1; tentative D call: TRBD1 (6 bases). The CDR3 has 14 residues. Germline V gene lookup returns CDR1 DFQATT and CDR2 SNEGSKA (reference sequence). Trimming stripped 2 bases from V and 2 bases from J, with 10 bases between. The CDR3 DNA is TGCAGTGCTAGAAGGGGGAATACCTACAATGAGCAGTTCTTC. Translation gives CSARRGNTYNEQFF.

V is TRBV28 and J is TRBJ1-6; D may be TRBD1 (5 bases). CDR3 length: 13 residues. V was pared by 5 bases and J by 12 bases, with 14 bases between. CDR1 and CDR2 from the germline V gene are MDHEN and SYDVKM. As DNA, the CDR3 is TGTGCCAGCAGTGCGCCAGGGAATCGACCCCTCCACTTT. It specifies CASSAPGNRPLHF.

The chain carries TRBV5-4 and TRBJ2-7; 9 positions agree with TRBD1. Germline V gene lookup returns CDR1 SGHNT and CDR2 YYREEE (reference sequence). V was clipped by 0 bases and J by 4 bases; unmatched bases: 8. The length of the CDR3 is 16 residues. The CDR3, as DNA: TGTGCCAGCAGCTTGGCCGGGGGACAGGGTAGGTACGAGCAGTACTTC. Amino acid sequence: CASSLAGGQGRYEQYF. The full variable domain, its missing parts supplied by reference TRBV5-4 and TRBJ2-7, is ETGVTQSPTHLIKTRGQQVTLRCSSQSGHNTVSWYQQALGQGPQFIFQYYREEENGRGNFPPRFSGLQFPNYSSELNVNALELDDSALYLCASSLAGGQGRYEQYFGPGTRLTVT.

This clonotype was counted a single time. This rearrangement joins TRBV10-3 to TRBJ2-3; D remains ambiguous. The CDR3 extends over 13 amino acids. V was clipped by 0 bases and J by 4 bases, with 5 bases between them. Germline V gives CDR1 ENHRY, CDR2 SYGVKD. The CDR3 region has the DNA TGTGCCATCAGTGAGTCTTTCTCAGATACGCAGTATTTT. This encodes CAISESFSDTQYF.

This clonotype is classed as medium-sized. The rearrangement links TRBV20-1 to TRBJ1-2; the D is unclear. Trimming stripped 0 bases from V and 5 bases from J, with 13 bases between. Germline V gene sequence: CDR1 DFQATT, CDR2 SNEGSKA (reference sequence). CDR3 length: 14 amino acids. The CDR3 sequence: CSARDPRAPYGYTF. The DNA for the CDR3 is TGCAGTGCTAGAGATCCCCGGGCCCCGTATGGCTACACCTTC.

The rearrangement joins TRBV2 to TRBJ2-5; D may match TRBD1 or TRBD2 (5 bases each). Looked up from germline, CDR1 is SNHLY and CDR2 is FYNNEI. The CDR3 loop spans 15 amino acids. V shed 4 bases and J shed 7 bases, with 19 bases lying between them. The CDR3 DNA reads TGTGCCAGCAGTGTGGACTCCGGGGCCCCGGGGACCCAGTACTTC. As protein: CASSVDSGAPGTQYF.

The V and J genes are TRBV6-1 and TRBJ1-6; D is possibly TRBD1 (5 bases). The CDR3 has 13 amino acids. Trimming removed 7 bases at V and 7 bases at J, with 11 bases between. Germline V CDR1 and CDR2: MNHNS, SASEGT. CDR3 loop: CASTDRRNSPLHF. CDR3 in DNA: TGTGCCAGCACCGACAGAAGAAATTCACCCCTCCACTTT.

The V call is TRBV7-2, the J call TRBJ2-1; 11 bases are a match to TRBD1. This CDR3 is built from 15 residues. Germline values: CDR1 SGHTA, CDR2 FQGNSA. V dropped 5 bases and J dropped 6; count of bases not matched to a gene: 6. The CDR3 DNA follows: TGTGCCAGCAGCACGAGGACAGGGGGCAGCAATGAGCAGTTCTTC. Translating it yields CASSTRTGGSNEQFF.

This CDR3 reads CASITGGQNSPLHF. The CDR3 DNA reads TGTGCCAGCATAACAGGGGGGCAAAATTCACCCCTCCACTTT. The rearrangement uses TRBV2 and TRBJ1-6; 8 nucleotides align to TRBD1. Germline-derived CDR1 and CDR2 are SNHLY and FYNNEI. The CDR3 is made up of 14 amino acids. After removal of 7 bases from V and 7 bases from J, the junction contained 6 bases not matched to a gene.

This clonotype was counted a few times. The rearrangement uses TRBV29-1 and TRBJ1-2; D is unresolved. The CDR3 extends over 13 amino acids. The germline gives CDR1 SQVTM, CDR2 ANQGSEA. Trimming left V 4 bases short and J 3 bases short, with 12 bases between. In DNA form, the CDR3 reads TGCAGCGTTGCGTTAGTATCCGACTATGGCTACACCTTC. Protein sequence: CSVALVSDYGYTF.

A few counts support this clonotype. The rearrangement joins TRBV6-2 or TRBV6-3 to TRBJ1-2; D not resolved. CDR1 is MNHEY, CDR2 SVGEGT, per germline. V shed 4 bases and J shed 8 bases, with 20 bases lying between them. The CDR3 sequence is 15 residues long. CDR3 nucleotides: TGTGCCAGCAGTTCCCTTCACTCATCCGGAGGGGGCTACACCTTC. Translated, it gives CASSSLHSSGGGYTF.

The chain links TRBV29-1 to TRBJ2-3; D gene unclear. Germline lookup yields CDR1 SQVTM and CDR2 ANQGSEA. The V end lost 2 bases, the J end lost 3 bases, and 6 bases lay between the germline ends. The CDR3 runs to 12 residues. CDR3 sequence reads: CSVEYGTDTQYF. DNA of the CDR3: TGCAGCGTTGAATACGGGACAGATACGCAGTATTTT.

This clonotype was seen only a few times. The chain has TRBV11-3 and TRBJ2-7, with no clear D. Germline V gene sequence: CDR1 SGHNT, CDR2 YENEEA. Trimming left V 1 base short and J 7 bases short, with 20 bases between. The CDR3 has 16 residues. CDR3 protein: CASSLVSGSFLREQYF. In nucleotides, the CDR3 is TGTGCCAGCAGCTTAGTTTCTGGCAGCTTTTTAAGAGAGCAGTACTTC.

Here the CDR3 reads CASSLRETSYEQYF. The CDR3 coding sequence is TGTGCCAGCAGCCTTAGGGAGACCTCCTACGAGCAGTACTTC. The genes are TRBV2 and TRBJ2-7; a possible D gene is TRBD2 (5 bases). V was cut by 6 bases and J by 0 bases, with 12 bases left in between. The germline gives CDR1 SNHLY, CDR2 FYNNEI. The CDR3 has 14 amino acids.

There are a few counts of this clonotype. The chain recombines TRBV5-1 with TRBJ2-7, with D uncertain. This CDR3 contains 11 residues. Between the trimmed V and J ends, which lost 0 bases and 7 bases, there was a span of 5 bases. Germline V gives CDR1 SGHRS, CDR2 YFSETQ. This CDR3 reads CASSLEAEQYF. The DNA for the CDR3 is TGCGCCAGCAGCTTGGAGGCAGAGCAGTACTTC. Variable domain in full (rest from reference TRBV5-1 and TRBJ2-7): KAGVTQTPRYLIKTRGQQVTLSCSPISGHRSVSWYQQTPGQGLQFLFEYFSETQRNKGNFPGRFSGRQFSNSRSEMNVSTLELGDSALYLCASSLEAEQYFGPGTRLTVT.

In the case of this clonotype: Mismatch with germline at one junction end may stem from a read error. This chain connects TRBV25-1 to TRBJ1-2, with D possibly being TRBD1 (6 bases). Germline CDR1 MGHDK, CDR2 SYGVNS. This CDR3 spans 11 amino acids. CDR3 nucleotides: TGTGCCAGCAGTCAGGGGTATGGCCACACCTTC. Translated: CASSQGYGHTF.

This chain's CDR3 is CASRTQGAIGNTIYF. As DNA, the CDR3 is TGTGCCAGTAGGACACAGGGGGCAATTGGAAACACCATATATTTT. The chain couples TRBV19 to TRBJ1-3; 9 bases are a match to TRBD1. Germline CDR1 is LNHDA and CDR2 is SQIVND (reference sequence). This CDR3 has 15 residues. J lost 3 bases, V lost 6 bases, and 6 bases had no gene match.

This sequence joins TRBV6-5 and TRBJ2-3; unclear D gene. The CDR3 length is 15 residues. V lost 1 base, J lost 3 bases, and 11 bases lay in between. Germline CDR1 is MNHEY and CDR2 is SVGAGI. CDR3 bases: TGTGCCAGCAGTTACTACACGACCCGTACAGATACGCAGTATTTT. Its protein is CASSYYTTRTDTQYF.

The chain recombines TRBV7-9 with TRBJ2-1; 11 nucleotides match TRBD2. Germline-derived CDR1 and CDR2 are SEHNR and FQNEAQ (reference sequence). The CDR3 extends over 16 amino acids. Trimming cost V 4 bases and J 6 bases; bases outside gene matches: 8. CDR3 DNA: TGTGCCAGCAGCTCAAAAACTAGCGGGAGTGTCAATGAGCAGTTCTTC. This gives the protein CASSSKTSGSVNEQFF.

The CDR3 DNA reads TGTGCCAGCAGCCTGGGACTAGCTGTCCACGAGCAGTACTTC. Its translation: CASSLGLAVHEQYF. This sequence joins TRBV6-1 and TRBJ2-7; 9 bases agree with TRBD2. This CDR3 has 14 residues. CDR1 is MNHNS, CDR2 SASEGT, per germline. V gave up 6 bases and J gave up 5 bases; unmatched junction bases: 8.

V is TRBV25-1 and J is TRBJ1-5; no clear D gene. The ends were cut back, 8 bases at V and 5 bases at J, with 13 bases in the middle. Germline assignment: CDR1 MGHDK and CDR2 SYGVNS. The CDR3 contains 13 residues. This CDR3 reads CASSEGRDQPQHF. The CDR3 bases are TGTGCCAGCTCCGAGGGTCGTGATCAGCCCCAGCATTTT.

There are a few counts of this clonotype. This rearrangement joins TRBV2 to TRBJ1-1; D is unresolved. The CDR3 totals 14 residues. V was trimmed by 3 bases and J by 1 base, leaving 9 bases between them. CDR1 and CDR2 from the germline V gene are SNHLY and FYNNEI. The CDR3 nucleotides read TGTGCCAGCAGTGAGGTGGGCAGGAACACTGAAGCTTTCTTT. Its translation: CASSEVGRNTEAFF.

This clonotype has a handful of counts. This chain uses TRBV24-1 with TRBJ1-2, with D possibly TRBD1 on 5 matching bases. Germline V gene data show CDR1 as KGHDR and CDR2 as SFDVKD. There are 15 residues in the CDR3. The V end lost 4 bases, the J end lost 6 bases, and 17 bases lay between the germline ends. CDR3: CATSDPKTGADGYTF. CDR3 nucleotides: TGTGCCACCAGTGACCCAAAAACCGGGGCCGATGGCTACACCTTC.

This rearrangement joins TRBV7-2 to TRBJ1-5, with a tentative D call TRBD1 (5 bases). The V end was cut by 5 bases, the J end by 7 bases, with 18 bases between. This CDR3 comprises 15 residues. CDR1 SGHTA and CDR2 FQGNSA come from the germline V gene. CDR3 region: CASSRDSLFLQPQHF. CDR3 nucleotides: TGTGCCAGCAGCCGGGACTCCCTCTTTTTGCAGCCCCAGCATTTT.

The chain employs TRBV20-1 and TRBJ2-7; D unresolved. The V gene's germline CDR1 is DFQATT and CDR2 SNEGSKA (reference sequence). The V end was cut by 1 base, the J end by 5 bases, with 18 bases between. The CDR3 has 15 residues. The CDR3 region is CSARGPPVGSDEQYF. Here the CDR3 DNA reads TGCAGTGCTAGAGGGCCCCCGGTAGGTTCCGACGAGCAGTACTTC.

The chain joins TRBV4-2 to TRBJ1-1; D is unresolved. The CDR3 is 13 amino acids. The germline V gene encodes CDR1 LGHNA and CDR2 YNFKEQ. V was trimmed by 4 bases and J by 7 bases, leaving 13 bases between them. The CDR3 region has the DNA TGTGCCAGCAGCCTCTTTCCCGGCATTGAAGCTTTCTTT. The encoded protein is CASSLFPGIEAFF.

This chain uses TRBV24-1 with TRBJ2-1, with 9 bases fitting TRBD1. This CDR3 is built from 16 residues. Unmatched junction bases numbered 8, after V lost 1 base and J lost 8 bases. Germline V gives CDR1 KGHDR, CDR2 SFDVKD. The CDR3 nucleotides are TGTGCCACCAGTGATTTAGGGACAGGGAGGGAATATGAGCAGTTCTTC. Residues: CATSDLGTGREYEQFF.

CDR3 loop: CATRDRGQGETQYF. In DNA, the CDR3 is TGTGCCACCAGGGACAGGGGTCAAGGAGAGACCCAGTACTTC. The rearrangement links TRBV24-1 to TRBJ2-5, with 9 bases lining up with TRBD1. Germline V gene sequence: CDR1 KGHDR, CDR2 SFDVKD. The CDR3 extends over 14 amino acids. V shed 7 bases, J shed 4 bases, and the junction held 6 bases outside the gene matches.

V is TRBV27 and J is TRBJ2-3; tentatively, D is TRBD2 (5 bases). The V and J ends lost 6 bases and 6 bases respectively, with 10 bases between them. Germline CDR1 MNHEY, CDR2 SMNVEV (reference sequence). There are 12 residues in the CDR3. In nucleotides, the CDR3 is TGTGCCAGCAGCCCCAGGAGGGATACGCAGTATTTT. Translated: CASSPRRDTQYF.

Only a few counts were recorded for this clonotype. The rearrangement links TRBV24-1 to TRBJ1-5; 7 positions match TRBD1. The CDR3 is 16 amino acids. Germline V gene data show CDR1 as KGHDR and CDR2 as SFDVKD. The J segment lost 1 base and the V segment lost 4 bases, leaving 6 bases of the junction unmatched. Here the CDR3 reads CATSDLRGQSNQPQHF. CDR3 bases: TGTGCCACCAGTGACCTTAGGGGACAGAGCAATCAGCCCCAGCATTTT.

The chain couples TRBV7-2 to TRBJ1-2, with D perhaps matching TRBD1 (5 bases). CDR3 size: 14 residues. Trimming pared 5 bases from V and 2 bases from J, leaving 12 bases between. Germline V CDR1 and CDR2: SGHTA, FQGNSA. CDR3 DNA sequence: TGTGCCAGCAGCCCTAGGGGCGGGAACTATGGCTACACCTTC. Encoded protein: CASSPRGGNYGYTF.

A single count supports this clonotype. Its ends do not fully match the called genes, so a read error is possible. The V and J genes are TRBV6-5 and TRBJ1-1, with TRBD1 matching 11 bases. Germline V lookup: CDR1 MNHEY, CDR2 SVGAGI. The CDR3 extends over 16 amino acids. CDR3 in DNA: TGTGCCAGCAGTTACCTTGGGACAGGGGGGAACACTGAAGCTTCCTTT. Encoded protein: CASSYLGTGGNTEASF.